This record looks at one TCR beta chain sequence and its context. Libraries were prepared by immunoSEQ multiplex PCR; TCRdb keeps only in-frame clonotypes and omits some of them. Here the sample spans tens of thousands of clones, around 92% being singletons. The length of the CDR3 is 14 residues. V was pared by 6 bases and J by 0 bases, with 11 bases between. Per germline, CDR1 MNHEY and CDR2 SVGAGI. The data stem from a study of T cell changes during pregnancy in multiple sclerosis. The chain links TRBV6-5 to TRBJ1-1; no clear D. This sample comprised CD8+ T cells from peripheral blood mononuclear cells, obtained in the third trimester of pregnancy. The TCR comes from a female donor in good health, enrolled as a control in a pregnancy study. The DNA for the CDR3 is TGTGCCAGCAGACATGACATCATGAACACTGAAGCTTTCTTT. Its translation: CASRHDIMNTEAFF.